Included here is one TCR beta chain sequence, with context. One end of the junction does not line up with germline, which may come from a read error. This CDR3 is built from 13 residues. Germline V gives CDR1 SGHVS, CDR2 FNYEAQ. TCRdb reanalysed the 5' RACE reads using MiXCR and keeps one entry per CDR3 protein. The table has 200,000 to 250,000 distinct CDR3 sequences, roughly a tenth seen once. The data belong to a study of CD8 T cells in ankylosing spondylitis. The chain employs TRBV7-6 and TRBJ2-5, with D maybe TRBD2 (5 bases). The sequence was collected from a male donor with ankylosing spondylitis or in good health (not recorded which). The material sequenced was blood, either unsorted or a sorted T cell fraction (not recorded which). Here the CDR3 DNA reads TGTGCGAGCAGACAAGGAGGAGAAGAGACCCAGTACTTC. Protein sequence: CASRQGGEETQYF. The whole variable domain, filled in from reference TRBV7-6 and TRBJ2-5, reads GAGVSQSPRYKVTKRGQDVALRCDPISGHVSLYWYRQALGQGPEFLTYFNYEAQQDKSGLPNDRFSAERPEGSISTLTIQRTEQRDSAMYRCASRQGGEETQYFGPGTRLLVL.